Below, 12 T cell receptor beta chains from the same sample are listed, as sequenced in a study of blood T cells in healthy people across ages. A sample-barcoded 5' primer and a J-beta primer mix were used in a second PCR of roughly 6 to 11 cycles. Via MiXCR, TCRdb re-called the 5' RACE reads, giving one row per CDR3 protein. The repertoire has some 1,500,000 distinct CDR3 sequences, roughly two fifths of them found once; the top ten carry approximately 4.1%. The sequenced sample consisted of blood. These receptors came from a woman aged 18-30 years in good health.

This clonotype was detected only a few times. This chain joins TRBV19 and TRBJ2-1; 8 bases are shared with TRBD2. Germline CDR1 and CDR2: LNHDA and SQIVND (reference sequence). The length of the CDR3 is 13 residues. The J segment lost 7 bases and the V segment lost 3 bases, leaving 2 bases of the junction unmatched. CDR3 residues: CASSIRLANEQFF. Written as DNA, the CDR3 is TGTGCCAGTAGTATCCGACTAGCGAATGAGCAGTTCTTC.

There are a few counts of this clonotype. The gene calls are TRBV29-1 and TRBJ2-1; TRBD1 matches at 9 bases. The V gene end was trimmed by 3 bases and the J gene end by 6 bases; junction bases not matched to a gene: 9. The CDR3 runs 15 residues. Germline V gene data show CDR1 as SQVTM and CDR2 as ANQGSEA. The chain's CDR3 is CSVDQGTGIGNEQFF. CDR3 DNA: TGCAGCGTTGATCAGGGGACAGGGATTGGCAATGAGCAGTTCTTC.

To note about this clonotype: One end of the junction fails to match germline, which may point to a read error. This chain uses TRBV27 with TRBJ1-2; tentatively, D is TRBD1 (6 bases). Germline-derived CDR1 and CDR2 are MNHEY and SMNVEV (reference sequence). The CDR3 has 15 residues. The CDR3 is CASSQTSGASHGHTF. As DNA, the CDR3 is TGTGCCAGCAGTCAAACATCGGGGGCGTCCCATGGCCACACCTTC.

Points on this clonotype: Since a much larger clone is just one base distant, this may be a read error. This chain links TRBV9 with TRBJ2-7; no clear D gene. V dropped 3 bases and J dropped 7 bases, with 11 bases sitting between them. The CDR3 length is 12 residues. Germline values: CDR1 SGDLS, CDR2 YYNGEE. In DNA, the CDR3 is TGTGCCAGCAGCGCCGGTTACAATGAGCAGTACTTC. It is translated as CASSAGYNEQYF.

The chain employs TRBV7-3 and TRBJ1-1; D possibly corresponds to TRBD1 (6 bases). The CDR3 is 14 residues long. Deletions cut 0 bases from V and 4 bases from J, with 9 bases between. Germline loops: CDR1 SGHTA, CDR2 FQGTGA. CDR3 loop: CASSLTGQPTEAFF. Here the CDR3 DNA reads TGTGCCAGCAGCTTAACAGGACAGCCCACTGAAGCTTTCTTT.

V and J are TRBV4-2 and TRBJ2-7; D remains unclear. V lost 1 base and J 4 bases, leaving 8 bases between the germline ends. The germline gives CDR1 LGHNA, CDR2 YNFKEQ. CDR3 size: 13 residues. The DNA of the CDR3 is TGTGCCAGCAGCCAAGTTATCACTTACGAGCAGTACTTC. It yields the protein CASSQVITYEQYF.

The chain employs TRBV12-3 or TRBV12-4 and TRBJ2-4; TRBD2 matches at 15 bases. V shed 6 bases and J 0 bases; nucleotides not matched to a gene: 12. The CDR3 runs 20 residues. CDR3 bases: TGTGCCAGCAGCCACTCTGGAGGGACTAGCGGGGGGTTAGCCAAAAACATTCAGTACTTC. Protein sequence: CASSHSGGTSGGLAKNIQYF.

The chain combines TRBV6-1 with TRBJ2-3, with TRBD2 matching 10 bases. The CDR3 has 16 amino acids. The V gene end was trimmed by 4 bases and the J gene end by 5 bases; junction bases not matched to a gene: 9. Germline V gives CDR1 MNHNS, CDR2 SASEGT. The CDR3 region has the DNA TGTGCCAGCAGTGGGCTAGCGGGAGAAATGGGAGATACGCAGTATTTT. This gives the protein CASSGLAGEMGDTQYF.

This clonotype was counted once. A clone one base away is much larger, so this may be a read error. The gene calls are TRBV7-2 and TRBJ2-3; no definite D call. This CDR3 is built from 13 residues. Germline loops: CDR1 SGHTA, CDR2 FQGNSA. The CDR3 DNA reads as TGTGCCAGCAGCTTAGCTGTTGCAGATACGCGGTATTTT. Its translation is CASSLAVADTRYF.

The V and J genes are TRBV6-2 or TRBV6-3 and TRBJ2-4; TRBD1 matches 8 bases. The closer fit of TRBJ2-7 to the DNA end suggests the J call may be wrong. The germline V gene encodes CDR1 MNHEY and CDR2 SVGEGT. The CDR3 is made up of 16 amino acids. The CDR3 DNA reads TGTGCCAGCAGCCCCGCCGGGTCAGGGGGCTCGCACGAGCAGTACTTC. Amino acid sequence: CASSPAGSGGSHEQYF.

This clonotype occurred a few times. The chain joins TRBV5-8 to TRBJ1-1, with D possibly TRBD1 on 6 matching bases. The CDR3 covers 15 residues. The germline V gene encodes CDR1 SGHTS and CDR2 YDEGEE. Trimming left V 4 bases short and J 4 bases short, with 17 bases between. CDR3 loop: CASSRTGTWPTEAFF. In DNA, the CDR3 is TGTGCCAGCAGCAGAACAGGGACGTGGCCCACTGAAGCTTTCTTT.

V gene TRBV10-1 combines with J gene TRBJ2-1; 8 nucleotides agree with TRBD1. The CDR3 has 12 amino acids. Per the germline V gene, CDR1 is WNHNN and CDR2 is SYGVQD (reference sequence). The junction had 4 bases not matched to a gene; V was cut back by 4 bases and J by 11 bases. DNA of the CDR3: TGCGCCAGCAGTGTAACAGGGGGAAAGCAGTTCTTC. Protein product: CASSVTGGKQFF.